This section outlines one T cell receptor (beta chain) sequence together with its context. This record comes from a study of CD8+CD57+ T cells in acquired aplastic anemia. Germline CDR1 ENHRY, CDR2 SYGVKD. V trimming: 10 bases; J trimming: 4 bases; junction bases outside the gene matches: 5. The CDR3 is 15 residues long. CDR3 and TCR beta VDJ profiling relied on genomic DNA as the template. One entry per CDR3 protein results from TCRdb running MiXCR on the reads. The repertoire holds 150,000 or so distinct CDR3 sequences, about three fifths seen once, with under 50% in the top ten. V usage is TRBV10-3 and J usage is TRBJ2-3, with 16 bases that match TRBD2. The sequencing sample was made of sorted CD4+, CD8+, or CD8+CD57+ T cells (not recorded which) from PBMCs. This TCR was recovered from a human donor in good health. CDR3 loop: CATGTSGREADTQYF. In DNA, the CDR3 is TGTGCCACGGGGACTAGCGGGAGGGAGGCAGATACGCAGTATTTT.